This entry lists 21 T cell receptor beta chains sequenced from one sample in a study of blood T cell repertoires in COVID-19. Only in-frame clones appear in the TCRdb table, and some are missing; sequencing was by immunoSEQ multiplex PCR. Of hundreds of thousands of clones in the sample, 89% are singletons; the top ten hold around 0.92%. The sequenced material came from peripheral blood. The receptor set was obtained from a man aged 18 to 29 with COVID-19, enrolled during active disease.

This chain connects TRBV18 to TRBJ1-1; 8 bases fit TRBD1. In germline, CDR1 is KGHSH, CDR2 LQKENI. V lost 9 bases and J lost 2; bases outside the gene matches: 11. The CDR3 extends over 15 amino acids. The CDR3 reads CASIRDRMGNTEAFF. For the CDR3, the DNA is TGTGCCAGTATCAGGGACAGGATGGGTAACACTGAAGCTTTCTTT.

This chain links TRBV2 with TRBJ2-5, with D maybe TRBD2 (5 bases). From germline, CDR1 is SNHLY and CDR2 FYNNEI. Trimming shortened V by 2 bases and J by 2 bases, and 9 bases separated the two germline ends. The CDR3 is 14 amino acids. The CDR3 DNA reads as TGTGCCAGCAGTGAACCTAGGAGGCAAGAGACCCAGTACTTC. Residues: CASSEPRRQETQYF.

The chain uses TRBV7-9 and TRBJ1-2, with TRBD1 identical over 9 bases. Looked up from germline, CDR1 is SEHNR and CDR2 is FQNEAQ (reference sequence). With 0 bases clipped from V and 6 bases from J, the junction kept 2 bases outside the gene matches. The CDR3 covers 14 residues. In DNA, the CDR3 is TGTGCCAGCAGCTTAGCGGGGACAGGGCATGGCTACACCTTC. Translation gives CASSLAGTGHGYTF.

The CDR3 sequence is CASALMGGISYEQYF. The CDR3 bases are TGTGCTAGTGCTCTGATGGGGGGGATTAGCTACGAGCAGTACTTC. The genes are TRBV12-5 and TRBJ2-7; 7 bases line up with TRBD2. Trimming removed 7 bases from V and 3 bases from J; junction bases left unmatched: 12. Germline V CDR1 and CDR2: LGHNT, FRNRAP. This CDR3 spans 15 amino acids.

J is TRBJ2-1 and V is TRBV21-1; the D call TRBD2 from the table was never checked on the DNA. TRBV21-1 is assigned pseudogene status. The CDR3 spans 13 residues. This chain's CDR3 is CATTSGSFHEQFF. The CDR3 coding sequence is TGTGCCACAACTAGCGGGAGCTTTCATGAGCAGTTCTTC.

This chain connects TRBV2 to TRBJ1-4, with a tentative D call TRBD1 (5 bases). Germline V gene sequence: CDR1 SNHLY, CDR2 FYNNEI. Trimming shortened V by 7 bases and J by 8 bases, and 14 bases separated the two germline ends. The CDR3 consists of 13 residues. CDR3 protein: CASKKGAEEKLFF. Written as DNA, the CDR3 is TGTGCCAGCAAAAAAGGGGCCGAGGAAAAACTGTTTTTT.

V and J are TRBV27 and TRBJ2-2; D not certain. The length of the CDR3 is 14 residues. The germline V gene encodes CDR1 MNHEY and CDR2 SMNVEV (reference sequence). V was cut by 3 bases and J by 4 bases, with 9 bases left in between. Here the CDR3 reads CASSFMSGTGELFF. CDR3 DNA: TGTGCCAGCAGTTTCATGTCGGGCACCGGGGAGCTGTTTTTT.

V gene TRBV27 combines with J gene TRBJ2-2; 7 positions match TRBD1. The CDR3 consists of 17 residues. The V and J ends lost 6 bases and 8 bases, in that order; junction bases with no gene match: 18. The germline V gene encodes CDR1 MNHEY and CDR2 SMNVEV (reference sequence). The CDR3 region is CASSLENPGQYVGELFF. CDR3 nucleotide sequence: TGTGCCAGCAGCCTTGAAAACCCGGGACAGTACGTGGGGGAGCTGTTTTTT.

Comment on this clone: This specimen includes other DNA sequences encoding the same CDR3. The J gene is TRBJ1-1, the V gene TRBV5-1; D uncertain. The germline CDR1 and CDR2 sequences are SGHRS and YFSETQ. V was shortened by 0 bases and J by 1 base, with 7 bases between the two germline ends. The length of the CDR3 is 14 residues. The CDR3 here is CASSLAAGNTEAFF. The CDR3 nucleotides read TGCGCCAGCAGCTTGGCTGCGGGGAACACTGAAGCTTTCTTT.

The V call is TRBV3-1 (or the pseudogene TRBV3-2), the J call TRBJ2-1; 7 bases fit TRBD2. CDR3 length: 15 amino acids. V dropped 3 bases and J dropped 7; count of bases not matched to a gene: 9. Germline assignment: CDR1 LGHDT and CDR2 YNNKEL (reference sequence). The CDR3 spells CASSHSPGRENEQFF. Written as DNA, the CDR3 is TGTGCCAGCAGCCACTCTCCAGGGAGGGAAAATGAGCAGTTCTTC.

The chain links TRBV5-4 to TRBJ1-2, with D possibly matching TRBD1 (5 bases). This CDR3 has 18 amino acids. Trimming removed 3 bases from V and 0 bases from J, with 21 bases in between. Germline-derived CDR1 and CDR2 are SGHNT and YYREEE (reference sequence). As DNA, the CDR3 is TGTGCCAGCAGCTCGCCCAGAGTAACAGGAGATCCTAACTATGGCTACACCTTC. Protein sequence: CASSSPRVTGDPNYGYTF.

The chain has TRBV7-2 and TRBJ2-1; 8 bases align to TRBD1. Germline V CDR1 and CDR2: SGHTA, FQGNSA. There are 15 residues in the CDR3. Germline trimming cut 5 bases from V and 3 bases from J; bases unmatched to any gene: 6. The CDR3 DNA reads as TGTGCCAGCAGCCCCTCAGGGGGCCTCTACAATGAGCAGTTCTTC. Translation: CASSPSGGLYNEQFF.

The chain uses TRBV7-9 and TRBJ2-1; TRBD2 matches 14 bases. The germline CDR1 and CDR2 sequences are SEHNR and FQNEAQ (reference sequence). The CDR3 extends over 16 amino acids. With V trimmed by 7 bases and J by 8 bases, 10 bases remained unmatched. CDR3 bases: TGTGCCAGCATCGGAGGGACTAGCGGGAGTATCTATGAGCAGTTCTTC. Translated: CASIGGTSGSIYEQFF.

The V call is TRBV7-3, the J call TRBJ2-7; TRBD2 is a possible D gene (7 bases). The germline V and J ends were trimmed by 6 bases and 0 bases, with 15 bases remaining between them. Germline CDR1 reads SGHTA; CDR2 reads FQGTGA. CDR3 length: 15 amino acids. Here the CDR3 DNA reads TGTGCCAGCAGTCAAGGGGGGGCTAGCTCCTACGAGCAGTACTTC. It translates to CASSQGGASSYEQYF.

The chain uses TRBV27 and TRBJ2-2, with D possibly TRBD1 on 6 matching bases. The CDR3 runs 14 residues. The ends were cut back, 3 bases at V and 4 bases at J, with 9 bases in the middle. Germline loops: CDR1 MNHEY, CDR2 SMNVEV (reference sequence). The CDR3 sequence is CASSFIQGTGELFF. CDR3 in DNA: TGTGCCAGCAGTTTCATACAGGGCACCGGGGAGCTGTTTTTT.

The chain has TRBV19 and TRBJ2-1, with 10 bases matching TRBD2. The trim removed 1 base at V and 10 bases at J, leaving 7 bases unmatched. This CDR3 has 15 residues. CDR1 is LNHDA, CDR2 SQIVND, per germline (reference sequence). The CDR3 coding sequence is TGTGCCAGTAGTATAGTGGCTAGCGGGAGAGAAGAGCAGTTCTTC. This encodes CASSIVASGREEQFF.

This sequence joins TRBV3-1 (or the pseudogene TRBV3-2) and TRBJ2-7; 12 nucleotides agree with TRBD1. Germline lookup yields CDR1 LGHDT and CDR2 YNNKEL (reference sequence). After removal of 4 bases from V and 2 bases from J, the junction contained 6 bases not matched to a gene. This CDR3 has 16 amino acids. The CDR3 coding sequence is TGTGCCAGCAGCCTACTGGGGACAGGGGGCGCCTACGAGCAGTACTTC. Protein sequence: CASSLLGTGGAYEQYF.

The genes are TRBV12-3 or TRBV12-4 and TRBJ2-1; the D gene is possibly TRBD2 (5 bases). The V end was cut by 5 bases, the J end by 8 bases, with 13 bases between. The CDR3 consists of 13 residues. Here the CDR3 reads CASSPRRVHEQFF. The DNA of the CDR3 is TGTGCCAGCAGTCCCCGGCGGGTCCATGAGCAGTTCTTC.

The chain couples TRBV6-5 to TRBJ2-3; 9 bases are a match to TRBD2. After removal of 8 bases from V and 2 bases from J, the junction contained 5 bases not matched to a gene. Germline CDR1 and CDR2: MNHEY and SVGAGI. The CDR3 runs 14 residues. The CDR3 DNA reads TGTGCCAGCGAGAGCGGGGGGAACACAGATACGCAGTATTTT. Translating it yields CASESGGNTDTQYF.

In DNA form, the CDR3 reads TGTGCCAGCACCTGGACAGGGCAAGAGACCCAGTACTTC. Protein product: CASTWTGQETQYF. This chain uses TRBV5-6 with TRBJ2-5; 8 bases fit TRBD1. This CDR3 has 13 residues. Trimming removed 6 bases from V and 2 bases from J; junction bases left unmatched: 3. Germline V gene sequence: CDR1 SGHDT, CDR2 YYEEEE.

The chain uses TRBV13 and TRBJ2-3, with D uncertain. The CDR3 covers 14 residues. Trimming removed 5 bases from V and 10 bases from J, with 19 bases in between. Germline-derived CDR1 and CDR2 are PRHDT and FYEKMQ (reference sequence). CDR3 nucleotides: TGTGCCAGCAGCAGCTTCTTCCGGGTTTTTTCGCAGTATTTT. The encoded protein is CASSSFFRVFSQYF. Full variable domain (remainder filled in from reference TRBV13 and TRBJ2-3): AAGVIQSPRHLIKEKRETATLKCYPIPRHDTVYWYQQGPGQDPQFLISFYEKMQSDKGSIPDRFSAQQFSDYHSELNMSSLELGDSALYFCASSSFFRVFSQYFGPGTRLTVL.